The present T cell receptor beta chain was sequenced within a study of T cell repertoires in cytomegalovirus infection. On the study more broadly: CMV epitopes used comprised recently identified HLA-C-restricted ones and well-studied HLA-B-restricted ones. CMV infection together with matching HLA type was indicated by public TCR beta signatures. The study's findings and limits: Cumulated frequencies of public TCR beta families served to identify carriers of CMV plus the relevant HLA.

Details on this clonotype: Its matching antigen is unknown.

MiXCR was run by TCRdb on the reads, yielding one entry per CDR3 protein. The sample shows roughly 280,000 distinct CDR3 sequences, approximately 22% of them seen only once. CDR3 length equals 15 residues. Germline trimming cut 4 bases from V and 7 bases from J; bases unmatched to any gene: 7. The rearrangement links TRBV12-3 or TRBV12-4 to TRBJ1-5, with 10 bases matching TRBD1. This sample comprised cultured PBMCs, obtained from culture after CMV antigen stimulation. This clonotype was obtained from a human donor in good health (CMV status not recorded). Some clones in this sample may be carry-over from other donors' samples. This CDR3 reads CASSSLTGGRQPQHF. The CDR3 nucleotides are TGTGCCAGCAGTTCCCTGACAGGGGGCCGGCAGCCCCAGCATTTT.